The rows below give T cell receptor beta chains drawn from one sample of a study of CD8 T cells in ankylosing spondylitis. TCRdb re-called the 5' RACE reads through MiXCR, storing one row per CDR3 protein. The sample consists of around 490,000 distinct CDR3 sequences, about 5.7% of them appearing once. Input material: blood, either unsorted or a sorted T cell fraction (not recorded which). Receptors originate from a male donor with ankylosing spondylitis. CDR3s include the opening cysteine and the closing phenylalanine or tryptophan. The order of the fields is V gene, D gene, clone size, J gene, CDR3 protein, CDR3 DNA. D genes are given only for firm matches. Clone size is stated in some rows and not others, as once, few, many or a class when expanded.

v_call: TRBV10-3; d_call: -; clone_size: many; j_call: TRBJ2-3; cdr3_aa: CAIGRSTTDTQYF; cdr3_nt: TGTGCCATCGGACGGAGTACCACAGATACGCAGTATTTT
v_call: TRBV4-3; d_call: -; clone_size: many; j_call: TRBJ1-1; cdr3_aa: CASSQNSRGFTEAFF; cdr3_nt: TGCGCCAGCAGCCAAAATTCGCGCGGTTTCACTGAAGCTTTCTTT
v_call: TRBV9; d_call: -; clone_size: many; j_call: TRBJ1-1; cdr3_aa: CASSVEVVMNTEAFF; cdr3_nt: TGTGCCAGCAGCGTAGAGGTAGTTATGAACACTGAAGCTTTCTTT
v_call: TRBV12-3/TRBV12-4; d_call: TRBD2; clone_size: many; j_call: TRBJ2-3; cdr3_aa: CASSSHPGTSGRIGDTQYF; cdr3_nt: TGTGCCAGCAGTTCTCACCCCGGGACTAGCGGGAGAATTGGGGATACGCAGTATTTT
v_call: TRBV10-3; d_call: TRBD2; clone_size: many; j_call: TRBJ2-2; cdr3_aa: CATAEREGSGELFF; cdr3_nt: TGTGCCACCGCGGAGCGGGAGGGTAGCGGGGAGCTGTTTTTT
v_call: TRBV5-1; d_call: -; clone_size: many; j_call: TRBJ2-1; cdr3_aa: CASSFSAGPSYNEQFF; cdr3_nt: TGCGCCAGCAGCTTTAGCGCGGGACCTTCCTACAATGAGCAGTTCTTC
v_call: TRBV20-1; d_call: -; clone_size: many; j_call: TRBJ2-7; cdr3_aa: CSARAYFGEQYF; cdr3_nt: TGCAGTGCTAGGGCTTATTTCGGGGAGCAGTACTTC
v_call: TRBV5-1; d_call: -; clone_size: few; j_call: TRBJ2-2; cdr3_aa: CASSLDLRVLYTGELFF; cdr3_nt: TGCGCCAGCAGCTTGGATTTGCGGGTTTTGTACACCGGGGAGCTGTTTTTT
v_call: TRBV7-2; d_call: -; clone_size: many; j_call: TRBJ2-3; cdr3_aa: CASSHRASTDTQYF; cdr3_nt: TGTGCCAGCAGCCACCGTGCTAGCACAGATACGCAGTATTTT
v_call: TRBV25-1; d_call: TRBD2; clone_size: many; j_call: TRBJ2-3; cdr3_aa: CASSGVTSGNTDTQYF; cdr3_nt: TGTGCCAGCAGTGGGGTGACTAGCGGGAATACAGATACGCAGTATTTT
v_call: TRBV4-1; d_call: -; clone_size: many; j_call: TRBJ1-2; cdr3_aa: CASSQDPGYGYTF; cdr3_nt: TGCGCCAGCAGCCAAGACCCTGGCTATGGCTACACCTTC
v_call: TRBV5-1; d_call: TRBD1; clone_size: many; j_call: TRBJ2-5; cdr3_aa: CASSLEGAKTQYF; cdr3_nt: TGCGCCAGCAGCTTGGAGGGGGCAAAGACCCAGTACTTC
v_call: TRBV20-1; d_call: -; clone_size: -; j_call: TRBJ2-7; cdr3_aa: CSASRDYYQQYF; cdr3_nt: TGCAGTGCCTCCCGGGATTACTACCAGCAGTACTTC
v_call: TRBV18; d_call: -; clone_size: many; j_call: TRBJ2-1; cdr3_aa: CASSPVRGGNEQFF; cdr3_nt: TGTGCCAGCTCACCTGTGAGGGGGGGCAATGAGCAGTTCTTC
v_call: TRBV7-9; d_call: -; clone_size: few; j_call: TRBJ2-6; cdr3_aa: CASSASRSGANVLTF; cdr3_nt: TGTGCCAGCAGCGCTAGCCGTTCTGGGGCCAACGTCCTGACTTTC
v_call: TRBV7-9; d_call: -; clone_size: many; j_call: TRBJ2-2; cdr3_aa: CASSFIAATNTGELFF; cdr3_nt: TGTGCCAGCAGCTTTATTGCAGCCACGAACACCGGGGAGCTGTTTTTT
v_call: TRBV18; d_call: -; clone_size: many; j_call: TRBJ1-2; cdr3_aa: CASSPSAEVHGYTF; cdr3_nt: TGTGCCAGCTCACCATCGGCAGAGGTACATGGCTACACCTTC
v_call: TRBV7-2; d_call: -; clone_size: many; j_call: TRBJ2-1; cdr3_aa: CASSQSDEQFF; cdr3_nt: TGTGCCAGCAGTCAAAGTGATGAGCAGTTCTTC
v_call: TRBV7-9; d_call: -; clone_size: many; j_call: TRBJ1-4; cdr3_aa: CASSLREELFF; cdr3_nt: TGTGCCAGCAGCTTACGTGAAGAACTGTTTTTT
v_call: TRBV7-9; d_call: -; clone_size: many; j_call: TRBJ2-1; cdr3_aa: CASSFRVTHEQFF; cdr3_nt: TGTGCCAGCAGCTTCCGGGTGACCCATGAGCAGTTCTTC
v_call: TRBV5-1; d_call: TRBD2; clone_size: many; j_call: TRBJ2-3; cdr3_aa: CASKKAGADTQYF; cdr3_nt: TGCGCCAGCAAGAAGGCGGGGGCAGATACGCAGTATTTT
v_call: TRBV4-2; d_call: -; clone_size: many; j_call: TRBJ1-1; cdr3_aa: CASSQGTVNTEAFF; cdr3_nt: TGTGCCAGCAGCCAAGGGACGGTGAACACTGAAGCTTTCTTT
v_call: TRBV7-8; d_call: TRBD2; clone_size: many; j_call: TRBJ2-2; cdr3_aa: CASSLTLAGGHTGELFF; cdr3_nt: TGTGCCAGCAGCTTAACCCTAGCGGGAGGGCACACCGGGGAGCTGTTTTTT
v_call: TRBV5-1; d_call: -; clone_size: many; j_call: TRBJ2-2; cdr3_aa: CASSLYEGDTGELFF; cdr3_nt: TGCGCCAGCAGCTTGTATGAGGGGGACACCGGGGAGCTGTTTTTT
v_call: TRBV27; d_call: -; clone_size: many; j_call: TRBJ1-4; cdr3_aa: CASSSGRDAHEKLFF; cdr3_nt: TGTGCCAGCAGTTCCGGGCGGGACGCTCATGAAAAACTGTTTTTT
v_call: TRBV7-9; d_call: -; clone_size: many; j_call: TRBJ1-1; cdr3_aa: CASSFGSTRTMTTEAFF; cdr3_nt: TGTGCCAGCAGCTTTGGCTCTACGAGGACCATGACCACTGAAGCTTTCTTT
v_call: TRBV7-6; d_call: -; clone_size: -; j_call: TRBJ2-6; cdr3_aa: CASSSPKGDGANVLTF; cdr3_nt: TGTGCCAGCAGCTCCCCGAAAGGCGATGGGGCCAACGTCCTGACTTTC
v_call: TRBV7-9; d_call: -; clone_size: many; j_call: TRBJ2-7; cdr3_aa: CASSSFRTASYEQYF; cdr3_nt: TGTGCCAGCAGCTCCTTCAGGACAGCCTCCTACGAGCAGTACTTC
v_call: TRBV12-3/TRBV12-4; d_call: -; clone_size: many; j_call: TRBJ1-1; cdr3_aa: CASSTHSAMNTEAFF; cdr3_nt: TGTGCCAGCAGCACACACTCAGCGATGAACACTGAAGCTTTCTTT
v_call: TRBV10-3; d_call: TRBD2; clone_size: many; j_call: TRBJ2-1; cdr3_aa: CAISESSGTSYNEQFF; cdr3_nt: TGTGCCATCAGTGAGTCTAGCGGGACCTCCTACAATGAGCAGTTCTTC
v_call: TRBV4-2; d_call: -; clone_size: -; j_call: TRBJ2-3; cdr3_aa: CAMSIGLGDTQYF; cdr3_nt: TGTGCCATGAGCATTGGGCTGGGAGATACGCAGTATTTT
v_call: TRBV5-1; d_call: TRBD2; clone_size: many; j_call: TRBJ2-1; cdr3_aa: CASSPTSGNEQFF; cdr3_nt: TGCGCCAGCAGCCCGACTAGCGGCAATGAGCAGTTCTTC
v_call: TRBV7-2; d_call: -; clone_size: many; j_call: TRBJ2-7; cdr3_aa: CASSLVPSSSYEQYF; cdr3_nt: TGTGCCAGCAGCTTAGTTCCTAGTAGCTCCTACGAGCAGTACTTC
v_call: TRBV20-1; d_call: -; clone_size: -; j_call: TRBJ2-7; cdr3_aa: CSARDYLAGLSSYEQYF; cdr3_nt: TGCAGTGCTAGAGATTATTTGGCAGGGCTAAGCTCCTACGAGCAGTACTTC
v_call: TRBV12-3/TRBV12-4; d_call: TRBD1; clone_size: -; j_call: TRBJ2-7; cdr3_aa: CASGAGQGVEQYF; cdr3_nt: TGTGCCAGCGGGGCGGGACAGGGGGTCGAGCAGTACTTC
v_call: TRBV4-2; d_call: TRBD1; clone_size: many; j_call: TRBJ2-7; cdr3_aa: CASSQVGTVYEQYF; cdr3_nt: TGTGCCAGCAGCCAAGTCGGGACAGTCTACGAGCAGTACTTC
v_call: TRBV4-1; d_call: TRBD2; clone_size: many; j_call: TRBJ2-5; cdr3_aa: CASSQAKAGRVKETQYF; cdr3_nt: TGCGCCAGCAGCCAAGCTAAAGCGGGGCGAGTTAAGGAGACCCAGTACTTC
v_call: TRBV7-2; d_call: -; clone_size: many; j_call: TRBJ1-3; cdr3_aa: CASTPDRNSGNTIYF; cdr3_nt: TGTGCCAGCACCCCGGACAGAAATTCTGGAAACACCATATATTTT
v_call: TRBV18; d_call: -; clone_size: many; j_call: TRBJ2-5; cdr3_aa: CASSVNQQETQYF; cdr3_nt: TGTGCCAGCTCTGTAAATCAACAAGAGACCCAGTACTTC
v_call: TRBV29-1; d_call: -; clone_size: many; j_call: TRBJ2-7; cdr3_aa: CSVGSNREQYF; cdr3_nt: TGCAGCGTGGGGTCGAATAGGGAGCAGTACTTC
v_call: TRBV20-1; d_call: -; clone_size: many; j_call: TRBJ2-3; cdr3_aa: CSASWTPISTDTQYF; cdr3_nt: TGCAGTGCTAGCTGGACCCCTATTAGCACAGATACGCAGTATTTT
v_call: TRBV24-1; d_call: TRBD1; clone_size: many; j_call: TRBJ2-7; cdr3_aa: CATKGQVWWQYF; cdr3_nt: TGTGCCACCAAGGGACAGGTTTGGTGGCAGTACTTC
v_call: TRBV6-5; d_call: -; clone_size: many; j_call: TRBJ1-1; cdr3_aa: CASSYILRGEAFF; cdr3_nt: TGTGCCAGCAGTTACATATTGAGGGGTGAAGCTTTCTTT
v_call: TRBV5-6; d_call: -; clone_size: few; j_call: TRBJ2-3; cdr3_aa: CASSPGSSDTQYF; cdr3_nt: TGTGCCAGCAGCCCCGGTTCATCGGATACGCAGTATTTT
v_call: TRBV4-3; d_call: -; clone_size: many; j_call: TRBJ1-6; cdr3_aa: CASSQTRQVRLHF; cdr3_nt: TGCGCCAGCAGCCAAACCCGTCAAGTCCGCCTCCACTTT